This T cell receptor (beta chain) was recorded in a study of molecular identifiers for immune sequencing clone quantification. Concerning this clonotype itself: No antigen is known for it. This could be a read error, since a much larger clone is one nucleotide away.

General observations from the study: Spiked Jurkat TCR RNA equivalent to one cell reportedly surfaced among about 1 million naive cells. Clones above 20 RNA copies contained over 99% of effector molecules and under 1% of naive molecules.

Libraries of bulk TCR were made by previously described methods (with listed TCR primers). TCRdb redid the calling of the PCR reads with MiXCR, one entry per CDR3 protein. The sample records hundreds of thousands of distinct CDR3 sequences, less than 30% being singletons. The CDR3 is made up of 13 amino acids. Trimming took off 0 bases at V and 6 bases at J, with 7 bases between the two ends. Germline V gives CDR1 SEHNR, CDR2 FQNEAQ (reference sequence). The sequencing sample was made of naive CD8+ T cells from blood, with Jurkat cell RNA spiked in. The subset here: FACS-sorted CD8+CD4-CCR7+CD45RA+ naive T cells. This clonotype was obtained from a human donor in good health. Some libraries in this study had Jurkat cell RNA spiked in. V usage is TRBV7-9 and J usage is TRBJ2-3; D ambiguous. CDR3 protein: CASSLALSDTQYF. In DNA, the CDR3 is TGTGCCAGCAGCTTAGCTCTCTCCGATACGCAGTATTTT.